This T cell receptor beta chain was sequenced during a study of T cell changes during pregnancy in multiple sclerosis (dated by TCRdb to about 2019). In the study overall: The study looked at changes in the T cell repertoire across pregnancy in women with multiple sclerosis.

The library was produced with the immunoSEQ multiplex PCR assay. This is the immuneACCESS table as TCRdb keeps it, with only in-frame sequences that have V and J called. A part of the clones is gone; compared with another copy, unresolved V genes explain less than half, and the rest is unexplained. The sample table lists about 100,000 clones, more than 90% of them with a count of one. Approximately 1.2% of the sample is held by the ten biggest clonotypes. In the germline V gene (reference sequence), CDR1 corresponds to LNHDA and CDR2 to SQIVND. Reading from cysteine to phenylalanine, the CDR3 counts 15 amino acids. The read is trimmed to its CDR3 DNA, 45 bases read in frame from base 1. V drops 1 base and J drops 7 bases, leaving 14 bases in between. On this clone: Its antigen is currently not known. Base quality data are lacking; no much larger clone is found one base away.

The chain was built from TRBV19 and TRBJ1-5; TRBD1 is a weak D gene call, 5 bases matching. This receptor was identified in a female donor with multiple sclerosis, enrolled in a pregnancy study. Sequenced material: peripheral blood, taken in the second trimester of pregnancy. The CDR3 loop reads CASSIGRGVGQPQHF. The DNA is as follows: TGTGCCAGTAGTATAGGGAGGGGAGTTGGACAGCCCCAGCATTTT. Outside the CDR3, residues come from the reference TRBV19 and TRBJ1-5 proteins, so the full variable domain is: DGGITQSPKYLFRKEGQNVTLSCEQNLNHDAMYWYRQDPGQGLRLIYYSQIVNDFQKGDIAEGYSVSREKKESFPLTVTSAQKNPTAFYLCASSIGRGVGQPQHFGDGTRLSIL.